The 32 T cell receptor beta chains below were found in one sample sequenced in a study of cytomegalovirus exposure and HLA in healthy donors. Researchers ran the PCR with 60 Vbeta and 13 Jbeta primers. Some clones are missing from TCRdb's copy, which holds only in-frame ones; the method was immunoSEQ multiplex PCR. The table has roughly 150,000 clones, roughly 80% seen once; the top ten hold around 4.3%. The sample taken for sequencing was PBMCs. The receptors here all came from a man in his fifties in good health and CMV-seropositive.

This chain uses TRBV6-6 with TRBJ1-1; D gene ambiguous. This CDR3 has 15 residues. Germline CDR1 MNHNY, CDR2 SVGAGI (reference sequence). The germline V and J ends were trimmed by 0 bases and 6 bases, with 14 bases remaining between them. The CDR3 spells CASSYSGGGNSEAFF. CDR3 nucleotide sequence: TGTGCCAGCAGTTACTCGGGAGGAGGTAACTCTGAAGCTTTCTTT.

This clone was seen a few times. This rearrangement joins TRBV5-4 to TRBJ2-2, with 9 bases fitting TRBD2. V lost 4 bases and J lost 6; bases outside the gene matches: 7. Germline CDR1 is SGHNT and CDR2 is YYREEE (reference sequence). CDR3 size: 15 residues. CDR3 coding DNA: TGTGCCAGCAGCCCCCTGGCGGGGGGGGCCGGGGAGCTGTTTTTT. Translating it yields CASSPLAGGAGELFF.

The chain recombines TRBV5-4 with TRBJ2-7, with TRBD1 matching over 7 bases. Germline V gene data show CDR1 as SGHNT and CDR2 as YYREEE (reference sequence). V was pared by 6 bases and J by 2 bases, with 5 bases of the junction left unmatched. This CDR3 contains 13 residues. The DNA for the CDR3 is TGTGCCAGCAACCCACAGGGGACCTACGAGCAGTACTTC. Translated, it gives CASNPQGTYEQYF.

The rearrangement uses TRBV28 and TRBJ1-2, with 9 bases identical to TRBD1. The V gene end was trimmed by 2 bases and the J gene end by 4 bases; junction bases not matched to a gene: 8. The CDR3 length is 16 residues. The germline V gene has CDR1 MDHEN and CDR2 SYDVKM. In nucleotides, the CDR3 is TGTGCCAGCAGTTTACCCCCGGGACAGGGACGCTATGGCTACACCTTC. Encoded protein: CASSLPPGQGRYGYTF.

The chain employs TRBV13 and TRBJ2-2; D uncertain. This CDR3 has 14 residues. Germline V lookup: CDR1 PRHDT, CDR2 FYEKMQ (reference sequence). Trimming removed 0 bases from V and 5 bases from J, with 7 bases in between. The CDR3 DNA reads TGTGCCAGCAGCTTAGGGACTTCAACCGGGGAGCTGTTTTTT. It encodes CASSLGTSTGELFF.

This chain uses TRBV2 with TRBJ2-7, with TRBD2 as a possible D gene (6 bases). V was clipped by 7 bases and J by 2 bases, with 12 bases between them. The germline gives CDR1 SNHLY, CDR2 FYNNEI. There are 13 residues in the CDR3. The CDR3 DNA reads as TGTGCCAGCACCGGGACTGGTCCCTACGAGCAGTACTTC. Protein: CASTGTGPYEQYF.

J is TRBJ2-2 and V is TRBV6-1; 7 nucleotides agree with TRBD2. This CDR3 region has 15 residues. The germline gives CDR1 MNHNS, CDR2 SASEGT. V lost 5 bases to trimming and J lost 1 base; unmatched junction nucleotides: 4. CDR3 sequence (DNA): TGTGCCAGCAGTTCCCTAGCGGTGAACACCGGGGAGCTGTTTTTT. It encodes CASSSLAVNTGELFF.

This chain links TRBV7-9 with TRBJ1-6, with 10 bases lining up with TRBD1. CDR3 length: 16 residues. Germline V lookup: CDR1 SEHNR, CDR2 FQNEAQ (reference sequence). V lost 4 bases and J lost 8; bases outside the gene matches: 8. CDR3 coding DNA: TGTGCCAGCAGCTCTTCGGGACAGGGGTACCATTCACCCCTCCACTTT. Protein: CASSSSGQGYHSPLHF.

This chain links TRBV2 with TRBJ2-3, with TRBD2 matching over 9 bases. Trimming removed 3 bases from V and 1 base from J; junction bases left unmatched: 5. CDR1 and CDR2 (germline): SNHLY, FYNNEI. The CDR3 extends over 16 amino acids. The CDR3 here is CASSEGVAGGTDTQYF. CDR3 bases: TGTGCCAGCAGTGAGGGGGTAGCGGGGGGCACAGATACGCAGTATTTT. Complete variable domain (other parts from reference TRBV2 and TRBJ2-3): EPEVTQTPSHQVTQMGQEVILRCVPISNHLYFYWYRQILGQKVEFLVSFYNNEISEKSEIFDDQFSVERPDGSNFTLKIRSTKLEDSAMYFCASSEGVAGGTDTQYFGPGTRLTVL.

Only one count was recorded for this clone. The J gene is TRBJ1-4, the V gene TRBV4-1, with D unresolved. The V end lost 0 bases, the J end lost 10 bases, and 9 bases lay between the germline ends. This CDR3 has 13 amino acids. Germline CDR1 is MGHRA and CDR2 is YSYEKL. Here the CDR3 reads CASSQDQDGKLFF. As DNA, the CDR3 is TGCGCCAGCAGCCAAGATCAGGATGGAAAACTGTTTTTT.

The chain recombines TRBV10-3 with TRBJ2-7; 10 bases map to TRBD2. V gave up 6 bases and J gave up 2 bases; unmatched junction bases: 4. The CDR3 loop spans 14 amino acids. Germline loops: CDR1 ENHRY, CDR2 SYGVKD. DNA for the CDR3: TGTGCCATCAGAACTAGCGGGGTGACCTACGAGCAGTACTTC. The encoded protein is CAIRTSGVTYEQYF.

The J gene is TRBJ2-5, the V gene TRBV7-9; D may be TRBD2 (6 bases). Germline CDR1 reads SEHNR; CDR2 reads FQNEAQ (reference sequence). The V end was cut by 3 bases, the J end by 2 bases, with 13 bases between. The CDR3 totals 15 residues. The chain's CDR3 is CASSFPGEKQETQYF. The DNA of the CDR3 is TGTGCCAGCAGCTTCCCGGGGGAAAAACAAGAGACCCAGTACTTC. The complete variable domain, with remaining parts taken from reference TRBV7-9 and TRBJ2-5, reads DTGVSQNPRHKITKRGQNVTFRCDPISEHNRLYWYRQTLGQGPEFLTYFQNEAQLEKSRLLSDRFSAERPKGSFSTLEIQRTEQGDSAMYLCASSFPGEKQETQYFGPGTRLLVL.

The chain couples TRBV7-6 to TRBJ2-5; 9 bases match TRBD2. In germline, CDR1 is SGHVS, CDR2 FNYEAQ. The V and J ends lost 1 base and 2 bases, in that order; junction bases with no gene match: 2. The CDR3 covers 15 residues. Here the CDR3 DNA reads TGTGCCAGCAGCTTAGAGGCGGGGGGGCAAGAGACCCAGTACTTC. It translates to CASSLEAGGQETQYF.

The V and J genes are TRBV28 and TRBJ2-7; 14 nucleotides agree with TRBD2. The CDR3 consists of 15 residues. The V gene's germline CDR1 is MDHEN and CDR2 SYDVKM. J gave up 1 base and V 8 bases, and 4 bases lay outside the gene matches. The CDR3: CASAGTSGGSYEQYF. CDR3 nucleotides: TGTGCCAGCGCCGGGACTAGCGGGGGATCCTACGAGCAGTACTTC. Full variable domain (outside the CDR3, taken from reference TRBV28 and TRBJ2-7): DVKVTQSSRYLVKRTGEKVFLECVQDMDHENMFWYRQDPGLGLRLIYFSYDVKMKEKGDIPEGYSVSREKKERFSLILESASTNQTSMYLCASAGTSGGSYEQYFGPGTRLTVT.

The rearrangement links TRBV6-5 to TRBJ1-1; no clear D gene. Trimming took off 4 bases at V and 4 bases at J, with 19 bases between the two ends. This CDR3 has 16 residues. Germline V lookup: CDR1 MNHEY, CDR2 SVGAGI. The CDR3 nucleotides read TGTGCCAGCAGTTTGGCCCGATTATCGCCCAGCACTGAAGCTTTCTTT. Its protein product is CASSLARLSPSTEAFF.

The chain couples TRBV7-2 to TRBJ2-7; 11 bases align to TRBD2. The CDR3 spans 15 residues. V gave up 4 bases and J gave up 2 bases; unmatched junction bases: 4. Germline lookup yields CDR1 SGHTA and CDR2 FQGNSA. CDR3 protein: CASSSTSGATYEQYF. CDR3 coding DNA: TGTGCCAGCAGCTCGACTAGCGGGGCGACCTACGAGCAGTACTTC. Using reference TRBV7-2 and TRBJ2-7 for the parts outside the CDR3, the full variable domain is GAGVSQSPSNKVTEKGKDVELRCDPISGHTALYWYRQSLGQGLEFLIYFQGNSAPDKSGLPSDRFSAERTGGSVSTLTIQRTQQEDSAVYLCASSSTSGATYEQYFGPGTRLTVT.

The chain recombines TRBV6-6 with TRBJ2-5; possibly TRBD2 for D (7 bases). V was cut by 2 bases and J by 1 base, with 11 bases left in between. The CDR3 is 15 residues long. In germline, CDR1 is MNHNY, CDR2 SVGAGI (reference sequence). In nucleotides, the CDR3 is TGTGCCAGCAGTTACCGGCGGGGGCCCCAAGAGACCCAGTACTTC. This gives the protein CASSYRRGPQETQYF.

V gene TRBV27 combines with J gene TRBJ1-6, with D perhaps TRBD1 (6 bases). CDR1 is MNHEY, CDR2 SMNVEV, per germline (reference sequence). The CDR3 consists of 14 residues. The CDR3 DNA reads as TGTGGCACGTCTTGGGGGGGGCGGAATTCACCCCTCCACTTT. It codes for CGTSWGGRNSPLHF.

The chain carries TRBV28 and TRBJ2-7; a weak D match, TRBD1 (5 bases). CDR1 MDHEN and CDR2 SYDVKM come from the germline V gene. The CDR3 spans 12 residues. Trimming took 7 bases from V and 2 from J, leaving 9 bases between them. CDR3 protein: CASTGAAYEQYF. The CDR3 nucleotides are TGTGCCAGCACTGGGGCGGCCTACGAGCAGTACTTC. Filled out from reference TRBV28 and TRBJ2-7, the complete variable domain reads DVKVTQSSRYLVKRTGEKVFLECVQDMDHENMFWYRQDPGLGLRLIYFSYDVKMKEKGDIPEGYSVSREKKERFSLILESASTNQTSMYLCASTGAAYEQYFGPGTRLTVT.

The chain uses TRBV19 and TRBJ2-2; D gene unclear. This CDR3 comprises 14 residues. V lost 6 bases and J 7 bases, leaving 15 bases between the germline ends. Germline lookup yields CDR1 LNHDA and CDR2 SQIVND (reference sequence). The DNA of the CDR3 is TGTGCCAGTAGCAAAGCGAGGATGGACGGGGAGCTGTTTTTT. Its translation is CASSKARMDGELFF.

The chain joins TRBV29-1 to TRBJ1-2; 8 nucleotides line up with TRBD1. Germline CDR1 SQVTM, CDR2 ANQGSEA. This CDR3 is built from 11 residues. The junction had 3 bases not matched to a gene; V was cut back by 5 bases and J by 7 bases. CDR3 amino acids: CSVQGASGYTF. DNA of the CDR3: TGCAGCGTTCAGGGGGCGTCTGGCTACACCTTC.

CDR3 sequence: CASSLGTSGVETQYF. Written as DNA, the CDR3 is TGTGCCAGCAGCCTCGGGACTAGCGGGGTAGAGACCCAGTACTTC. The chain carries TRBV7-9 and TRBJ2-5; 13 positions match TRBD2. The CDR3 totals 15 residues. Germline V gives CDR1 SEHNR, CDR2 FQNEAQ (reference sequence). The V and J ends lost 5 bases and 4 bases, in that order; junction bases with no gene match: 4.

The chain carries TRBV11-3 and TRBJ1-2; 8 bases fit TRBD1. The CDR3 covers 14 residues. Germline V CDR1 and CDR2: SGHNT, YENEEA. V was pared by 1 base and J by 4 bases, with 2 bases of the junction left unmatched. The CDR3 DNA reads TGTGCCAGCAGCTTAGCCAGGGGGCTCTATGGCTACACCTTC. Protein product: CASSLARGLYGYTF.

The V and J genes are TRBV30 and TRBJ2-2; 13 bases line up with TRBD2. CDR3 length: 19 residues. Germline CDR1 reads GTSNPN; CDR2 reads SVGIG (reference sequence). Unmatched junction bases numbered 15, after V lost 3 bases and J lost 5 bases. This CDR3 is CAWSSTPRTSGRRTGELFF. CDR3 sequence (DNA): TGTGCCTGGAGCTCGACTCCGAGGACTAGCGGGAGAAGGACCGGGGAGCTGTTTTTT. The full variable domain, in which reference TRBV30 and TRBJ2-2 provide the parts outside the CDR3, is SQTIHQWPATLVQPVGSPLSLECTVEGTSNPNLYWYRQAAGRGLQLLFYSVGIGQISSEVPQNLSASRPQDRQFILSSKKLLLSDSGFYLCAWSSTPRTSGRRTGELFFGEGSRLTVL.

The genes are TRBV29-1 and TRBJ2-7; possible D gene TRBD2, 6 bases. This CDR3 contains 13 residues. V was pared by 4 bases and J by 0 bases, with 10 bases between. CDR1 SQVTM and CDR2 ANQGSEA come from the germline V gene. The CDR3 loop is CSVVYGSSYEQYF. The CDR3 nucleotides read TGCAGCGTTGTGTACGGGAGCTCCTACGAGCAGTACTTC.

The chain combines TRBV29-1 with TRBJ2-7; 7 bases agree with TRBD1. From germline, CDR1 is SQVTM and CDR2 ANQGSEA. The CDR3 runs 11 residues. The ends lost 5 bases at V and 2 bases at J; junction bases unmatched: 0. CDR3 nucleotide sequence: TGCAGCGTTCAGGGGGCCTACGAGCAGTACTTC. This sequence encodes CSVQGAYEQYF.

J is TRBJ2-1 and V is TRBV4-2; D not certain. The CDR3 is 12 amino acids. Germline V gene sequence: CDR1 LGHNA, CDR2 YNFKEQ. Trimming took 2 bases from V and 7 from J, leaving 6 bases between them. The CDR3: CASSQNSNEQFF. The CDR3 region has the DNA TGTGCCAGCAGCCAAAACTCGAATGAGCAGTTCTTC.

Concerning this clone: One end of the junction does not line up with germline, which may come from a read error. The CDR3 is CASSLGWEGTSNNEQFF. The CDR3 DNA sequence: TGTGCCAGCAGCTTAGGCTGGGAGGGGACCTCCAACAATGAGCAGTTCTTC. The rearrangement joins TRBV13 to TRBJ2-1; TRBD2 matches 7 bases. CDR3 length: 17 amino acids. The germline CDR1 and CDR2 sequences are PRHDT and FYEKMQ (reference sequence).

V is TRBV7-7 and J is TRBJ2-5; D is possibly TRBD2 (6 bases). Germline V gene lookup returns CDR1 SSHAT and CDR2 FNYEAQ (reference sequence). V lost 2 bases and J lost 5, with 18 bases in between. This CDR3 has 16 residues. The CDR3 region has the DNA TGTGCCAGCAGCTTAAATGAGTTCGGGGCGGGGGAGACCCAGTACTTC. This translates into CASSLNEFGAGETQYF.

This chain uses TRBV9 with TRBJ2-2; maybe TRBD1 (5 bases). Trimming removed 5 bases at V and 5 bases at J, with 13 bases between. The CDR3 is 14 amino acids. Germline lookup yields CDR1 SGDLS and CDR2 YYNGEE. The CDR3 sequence: CASRPQGGTGELFF. In DNA form, the CDR3 reads TGTGCCAGCAGACCCCAGGGCGGAACCGGGGAGCTGTTTTTT.

The rearrangement uses TRBV29-1 and TRBJ2-7, with D perhaps matching TRBD2 (5 bases). Germline values: CDR1 SQVTM, CDR2 ANQGSEA. Trimming pared 7 bases from V and 0 bases from J, leaving 10 bases between. This CDR3 spans 12 amino acids. CDR3 DNA sequence: TGCAGCGGCGCTAGCTCCTCCTACGAGCAGTACTTC. Protein: CSGASSSYEQYF.

The chain joins TRBV6-1 to TRBJ2-3; TRBD1 might be the D (6 bases). V gave up 3 bases and J gave up 3 bases, with 13 bases separating them. There are 15 residues in the CDR3. The germline V gene encodes CDR1 MNHNS and CDR2 SASEGT. CDR3 nucleotides: TGTGCCAGCAGTGAGCACAGGGTCAGGACAGATACGCAGTATTTT. Translated: CASSEHRVRTDTQYF.